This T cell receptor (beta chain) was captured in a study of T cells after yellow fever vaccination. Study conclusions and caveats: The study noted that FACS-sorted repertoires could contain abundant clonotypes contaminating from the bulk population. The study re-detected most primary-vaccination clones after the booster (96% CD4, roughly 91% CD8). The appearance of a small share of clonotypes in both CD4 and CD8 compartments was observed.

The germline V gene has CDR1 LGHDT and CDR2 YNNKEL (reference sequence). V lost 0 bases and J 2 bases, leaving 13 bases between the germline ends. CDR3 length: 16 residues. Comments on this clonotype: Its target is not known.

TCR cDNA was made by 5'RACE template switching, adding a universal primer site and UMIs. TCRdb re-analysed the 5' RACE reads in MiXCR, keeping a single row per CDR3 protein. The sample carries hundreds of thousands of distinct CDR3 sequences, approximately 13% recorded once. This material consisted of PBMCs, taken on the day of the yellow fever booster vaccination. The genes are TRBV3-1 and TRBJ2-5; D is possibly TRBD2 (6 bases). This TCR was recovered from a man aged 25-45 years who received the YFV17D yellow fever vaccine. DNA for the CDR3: TGTGCCAGCAGCCAAGATATGCTAGCGAGACAAGAGACCCAGTACTTC. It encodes CASSQDMLARQETQYF.